The entry below gives a single T cell receptor (beta chain) sequence along with its context. This record comes from a study of cytomegalovirus exposure and HLA in healthy donors. Trimming took off 2 bases at V and 9 bases at J, with 14 bases between the two ends. The V gene's germline CDR1 is SNHLY and CDR2 FYNNEI. This CDR3 has 14 residues. A multiplex PCR was run with 60 Vbeta primers and 13 Jbeta primers. The method was immunoSEQ multiplex PCR; TCRdb's version includes in-frame clones alone and lacks a portion of them. The sample holds some 180,000 clones, roughly 80% seen once. The sequencing input was PBMCs. V is TRBV2 and J is TRBJ1-5; D perhaps matches TRBD1 (5 bases). The TCR comes from a female donor in good health and CMV-seronegative. CDR3 nucleotides: TGTGCCAGCAGTGAATTGGGCAGGGAGGGGCCCCAGCATTTT. Translating gives CASSELGREGPQHF. The full variable domain, completed using reference TRBV2 and TRBJ1-5, is EPEVTQTPSHQVTQMGQEVILRCVPISNHLYFYWYRQILGQKVEFLVSFYNNEISEKSEIFDDQFSVERPDGSNFTLKIRSTKLEDSAMYFCASSELGREGPQHFGDGTRLSIL.